The T cell receptor beta chain described here comes from a study of early T cells in non-severe SARS-CoV-2 infection. In this sample, this clonotype turned up many times. TCRdb re-called the 5' RACE reads with MiXCR, one entry per CDR3 protein. The sample contains fewer than 30,000 distinct CDR3 sequences, less than 10% of which appear only once. CDR3 length equals 15 residues. Trimming cost V 4 bases and J 7 bases; bases outside gene matches: 7. Germline V gene sequence: CDR1 SEHNR, CDR2 FQNEAQ (reference sequence). This sequence joins TRBV7-9 and TRBJ1-6; 7 nucleotides agree with TRBD1. What was sequenced was whole blood. The source of this sequence is an adult who was a healthcare worker with PCR-confirmed SARS-CoV-2 infection or an uninfected control (not recorded which). This CDR3 reads CASSSWTGDNSPLHF. The CDR3 DNA reads TGTGCCAGCAGCTCGTGGACAGGAGACAATTCACCCCTCCACTTT.